This TCR beta chain was retrieved from a study of CXCR3-negative and CXCR3-positive naive CD8 T cells. Study-wide points: It was found that naive subsets had comparable surface CD5, and TCR strength was inferred from TRB CDR3 properties. CXCR3-expressing naive cells carried TRB CDR3s more hydrophobic than those of CXCR3-negative naive cells.

To note about this clonotype: Its antigen is currently unknown.

Researchers prepared the TRB cDNA libraries using 5' RACE with UMI labels. TCRdb reanalyzed the 5' RACE reads, giving one entry per CDR3 protein sequence and no DNA. The sample table sets out about 89,000 distinct CDR3 sequences. Sorts that each held 270,000 or so cells were run in triplicate for every CD8+ T cell subset. By phenotype, naive CD8+ T cells were CD45RO-CCR7+CD27+CD95-. Germline loops: CDR1 MNHEY, CDR2 SVGAGI. The length of the CDR3 is 14 residues. The sequencing input was naive CXCR3+ CD8+ T cells from blood. Subset of the sample: CD45RO-CCR7+CD27+CD95- naive CD8+ T cells expressing CXCR3 (TNR3+). V usage is TRBV6-5 and J usage is TRBJ2-7; TCRdb designates TRBD2, a call that cannot be tested without DNA. This TCR was sampled from a human donor in good health. Some clones in this sample may be carry-over from other donors' samples. The CDR3 protein is CASSPLVPPREQYF.